What follows are 3 T cell receptor beta chains derived from one specimen sequenced in a study of blood T cell repertoires in COVID-19. Produced via immunoSEQ multiplex PCR; TCRdb's table is partial and in-frame only. The data contain approximately 300,000 clones, approximately 90% of them singletons. The sample taken for sequencing was peripheral blood. The receptors shown here come from a woman aged 30 to 39 with COVID-19, enrolled during active disease.

The chain links TRBV5-3 to TRBJ2-2, with D possibly matching TRBD2 (5 bases). TRBV5-3 is treated as an ORF (open reading frame) with a function not yet certain. CDR3 size: 18 residues. Trimming removed 0 bases from V and 5 bases from J, with 20 bases in between. CDR3 protein: CARSLGDIVAWTTGELFF. The CDR3 DNA reads TGTGCCAGAAGCTTGGGGGATATAGTAGCATGGACTACCGGGGAGCTGTTTTTT.

V and J are TRBV6-5 and TRBJ1-2; TRBD1 aligns across 9 bases. With V trimmed by 4 bases and J by 5 bases, 8 bases remained unmatched. The CDR3 extends over 15 amino acids. The V gene's germline CDR1 is MNHEY and CDR2 SVGAGI. CDR3 DNA: TGTGCCAGCAGTTCGCCGGGACAGGGCAGATATGGCTACACCTTC. This gives the protein CASSSPGQGRYGYTF.

The chain employs TRBV7-6 and TRBJ1-4; TRBD1 might be the D (5 bases). Germline V CDR1 and CDR2: SGHVS, FNYEAQ. The CDR3 sequence is 15 residues long. Trimming removed 5 bases from V and 1 base from J, with 11 bases in between. The CDR3 DNA follows: TGTGCCAGCAGCCCGATGGGGGGAACTAATGAAAAACTGTTTTTT. Protein sequence: CASSPMGGTNEKLFF. The complete variable domain, with remaining parts taken from reference TRBV7-6 and TRBJ1-4, reads GAGVSQSPRYKVTKRGQDVALRCDPISGHVSLYWYRQALGQGPEFLTYFNYEAQQDKSGLPNDRFSAERPEGSISTLTIQRTEQRDSAMYRCASSPMGGTNEKLFFGSGTQLSVL.